These T cell receptor beta chains were read from a single sample in a study of blood T cell repertoires in COVID-19. The method was immunoSEQ multiplex PCR; TCRdb's version includes in-frame clones alone and lacks a portion of them. The repertoire has around 310,000 clones, roughly 86% of them found once; the top ten carry around 9%. Specimen: PBMCs or T cells enriched from blood (not recorded which). These receptors came from a woman aged 30 to 39 who had recovered from COVID-19. Both conserved end residues are part of each CDR3. Fields, in order: J gene, V gene, clone size, D gene, CDR3 DNA, CDR3 protein. A D gene is named only where the DNA matches it firmly. Clone size is not always given. Where it is, it says once, few, many or a class for expanded clones.

TRBJ1-1	TRBV27	NA	NA	TGTGCCAGCAGTTTATTATCAGGGGACACTGAAGCTTTCTTT	CASSLLSGDTEAFF
TRBJ2-7	TRBV2	NA	TRBD2	TGTGCCAGCAGTCCTCACCTTGGACTAGCGGGTATGGTTAACGAGCAGTACTTC	CASSPHLGLAGMVNEQYF
TRBJ2-3	TRBV6-5	NA	NA	TGTGCCAGCAGTTACACGCGTGTCAACACAGATACGCAGTATTTT	CASSYTRVNTDTQYF
TRBJ1-4	TRBV6-5	NA	NA	TGTGCCAGCAGTACCGCGGTTCGGTCATGGGAAAAACTGTTTTTT	CASSTAVRSWEKLFF
TRBJ1-5	TRBV25-1	once	TRBD1	TGTGCCAGCAGCCCGGACAGGTTTAGCAATCAGCCCCAGCATTTT	CASSPDRFSNQPQHF
TRBJ1-2	TRBV7-2	NA	TRBD1	TGTGCCAGCAGCTCAACCAGGGGGCCCGGGTATGGCTACACCTTC	CASSSTRGPGYGYTF
TRBJ2-4	TRBV11-2	NA	TRBD1	TGTGCCAGCAGCCCTCTAAAGGGACAGGGGGGAGTCCGTTCCATTCAGTACTTC	CASSPLKGQGGVRSIQYF
TRBJ2-3	TRBV28	NA	TRBD2	TGTGCCAGCAGTGTTCGACTAGCGGGAGGACCAGATACGCAGTATTTT	CASSVRLAGGPDTQYF
TRBJ2-2	TRBV7-6	NA	TRBD1	TGTGCCAGCAGCAAACCCATCAAATGGACAGGGGAGGACACCGGGGAGCTGTTTTTT	CASSKPIKWTGEDTGELFF
TRBJ2-6	TRBV5-1	NA	NA	TGCGCCAGCAGCCCTTACGTGGGGCGCTCTGGGGCCAACGTCCTGACTTTC	CASSPYVGRSGANVLTF
TRBJ2-7	TRBV3-1/TRBV3-2	NA	TRBD2	TGTGCCAGCAGCCTCCTAAGCGGGAGGCCCGGGGAGCAGTACTTC	CASSLLSGRPGEQYF
TRBJ2-6	TRBV6-5	NA	NA	TGTGCCAGCAGGGGCCATCCCTCTGGGGCCAACGTCCTGACTTTC	CASRGHPSGANVLTF
TRBJ1-6	TRBV6-4	NA	NA	TGTGCCAGCAGTGGGACAGTTAATTCACCCCTCCACTTT	CASSGTVNSPLHF
TRBJ2-1	TRBV7-6	NA	NA	TGTGCCAGCAGCCTCGAGACTAGTGGAAATGCTCGTGAGCAGTTCTTC	CASSLETSGNAREQFF
TRBJ2-7	TRBV3-1/TRBV3-2	NA	NA	TGTGCCAGCAGCCACGGAGGGTTACTTTTCTACGAGCAGTACTTC	CASSHGGLLFYEQYF
TRBJ2-2	TRBV5-4	NA	TRBD2	TGTGCCAGCAGCCGGGACTACACACGCACCGGGGAGCTGTTTTTT	CASSRDYTRTGELFF
TRBJ2-1	TRBV5-4	NA	TRBD1	TGTGCCAGCAGTCGGGACAGTAGCTCCTACAATGAGCAGTTCTTC	CASSRDSSSYNEQFF
TRBJ1-6	TRBV7-2	NA	NA	TGTGCCAGCAGTCAGAGAGGGAATTCACCCCTCCACTTT	CASSQRGNSPLHF
TRBJ2-7	TRBV11-2	NA	TRBD2	TGTGCCAGCAGCCCACACCTTGGGACTATCTCCTGGGGCTACGAGCAGTACTTC	CASSPHLGTISWGYEQYF
TRBJ2-7	TRBV27	NA	TRBD2	TGTGCCAGCAGTTTACTAGCGGGAGTTGACTACGAGCAGTACTTC	CASSLLAGVDYEQYF
TRBJ1-1	TRBV5-4	NA	NA	TGTGCCAGCAGCTTGGAAATTGGGGGGTACACTGAAGCTTTCTTT	CASSLEIGGYTEAFF
TRBJ2-4	TRBV20-1	NA	NA	TGCAGTGCTAGAGTCGAAAACATTCAGTACTTC	CSARVENIQYF
TRBJ2-1	TRBV5-1	NA	NA	TGCGCCAGCAGCGCGGGGGCACTGGGTTACAATGAGCAGTTCTTC	CASSAGALGYNEQFF
TRBJ1-2	TRBV9	NA	NA	TGTGCCAGCAGCGTAGAACAGCGAGGGGGACCCTATGGCTACACCTTC	CASSVEQRGGPYGYTF
TRBJ2-1	TRBV9	once	NA	TGTGCCAGCAGCGTAGGGAGACAGATATACAATGAGCAGTTCTTC	CASSVGRQIYNEQFF
TRBJ2-1	TRBV3-1/TRBV3-2	NA	TRBD2	TGTGCCAGCACCCTGGGACTAGCGGGAGTCGGTGAGCAGTTCTTC	CASTLGLAGVGEQFF
TRBJ2-1	TRBV25-1	NA	NA	TGTGCCAGCAGCCGTGCAGAATCTTTTTGGAATGAGCAGTTCTTC	CASSRAESFWNEQFF
TRBJ2-1	TRBV30	NA	TRBD2	TGTGCCTGGAGTGGCCTAGCGGGAGTAAATGAGCAGTTCTTC	CAWSGLAGVNEQFF
TRBJ2-7	TRBV19	once	TRBD1	TGTGCCAGTGGACAGGACCACTCCTACGAGCAGTACTTC	CASGQDHSYEQYF
TRBJ2-3	TRBV7-9	NA	TRBD2	TGTGCCAGCAGCATGCCGCCGGGGACTAGCGGCACAGATACGCAGTATTTT	CASSMPPGTSGTDTQYF
TRBJ1-1	TRBV11-3	NA	NA	TGTGCCAGCAGCCACACAGGGAGTAGTAGCACTGAAGCTTTCTTT	CASSHTGSSSTEAFF
TRBJ2-5	TRBV5-6	NA	NA	TGTGCCAGCAGCCACCCGACAGGAGTATTAGAGACCCAGTACTTC	CASSHPTGVLETQYF
TRBJ1-5	TRBV2	NA	TRBD1	TGTGCCAGCAGTGAGTGGGACAGGGGACGGAATCAGCCCCAGCATTTT	CASSEWDRGRNQPQHF